This is a list of T cell receptor beta chains from one sample in a study of T-cell memory formation after mild COVID-19. TCRdb reprocessed the 5' RACE reads via MiXCR and lists one record per CDR3 protein. The sample lists 350,000 to 500,000 distinct CDR3 sequences, 20% seen once, with approximately 8.4% in the top ten. The sequencing input was PBMCs or a T cell subset sorted from them (not recorded which). The source is an adult woman who had mild COVID-19 (a few samples of this study predate the infection). Cell type and time point are not known. CDR3s include the opening cysteine and the closing phenylalanine or tryptophan. The D gene is left open where the match is weak. Clone sizes are given selectively: once, few, many, or a class where the clone is expanded.

v_call,j_call,clone_size,d_call,cdr3_nt,cdr3_aa
TRBV12-3/TRBV12-4,TRBJ1-1,many,-,TGTGCCAGCAGTTTCAGGAGTACTGAAGCTTTCTTT,CASSFRSTEAFF
TRBV6-4,TRBJ2-3,few,-,TGTGCCAGCAGTGACTCCTCTAGCACAGATACGCAGTATTTT,CASSDSSSTDTQYF
TRBV11-2,TRBJ2-5,many,TRBD1,TGTGCCAGCAGCTTGGACAGGGATCAAGAGACCCAGTACTTC,CASSLDRDQETQYF
TRBV4-1,TRBJ2-2,-,-,TGCGCCAGCAGCCAAGATCCAGAGAACACCGGGGAGCTGTTTTTT,CASSQDPENTGELFF
TRBV5-1,TRBJ2-5,few,-,TGCGACAGCAGCGGAACCGTTGAGACCCAGTACTTC,CDSSGTVETQYF
TRBV7-9,TRBJ1-2,-,TRBD1,TGTGCCAGCAGCCCTCCGTTCAGGACAGGGAAGGCTAACTATGGCTACACCTTC,CASSPPFRTGKANYGYTF
TRBV10-2,TRBJ1-1,few,-,TGCGCCAGCAGTACGGACCAGAGCACTGAAGCTTTCTTT,CASSTDQSTEAFF
TRBV20-1,TRBJ2-4,many,-,TGCAGTGCTAGTTATGGGACAATGAAAAACATTCAGTACTTC,CSASYGTMKNIQYF
TRBV20-1,TRBJ2-5,-,TRBD2,TGCAGTGCTAGTTCTGCGGGACTAGCGGGTTACGCGGAGACCCAGTACTTC,CSASSAGLAGYAETQYF
TRBV11-2,TRBJ2-7,few,-,TGTGCCAGCGGTCTAGGGGAGCAGTACTTC,CASGLGEQYF